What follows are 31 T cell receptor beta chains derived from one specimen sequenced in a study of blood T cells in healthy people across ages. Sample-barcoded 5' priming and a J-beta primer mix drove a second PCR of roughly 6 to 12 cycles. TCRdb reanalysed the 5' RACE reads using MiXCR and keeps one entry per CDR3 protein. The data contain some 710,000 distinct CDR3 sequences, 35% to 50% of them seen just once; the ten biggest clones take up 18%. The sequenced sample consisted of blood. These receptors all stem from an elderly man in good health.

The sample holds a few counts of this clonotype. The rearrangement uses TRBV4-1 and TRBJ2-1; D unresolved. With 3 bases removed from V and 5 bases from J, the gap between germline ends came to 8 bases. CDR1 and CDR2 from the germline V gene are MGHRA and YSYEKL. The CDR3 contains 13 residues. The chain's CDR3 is CASSQGKHNEQFF. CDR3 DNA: TGCGCCAGCAGCCAGGGGAAACACAATGAGCAGTTCTTC.

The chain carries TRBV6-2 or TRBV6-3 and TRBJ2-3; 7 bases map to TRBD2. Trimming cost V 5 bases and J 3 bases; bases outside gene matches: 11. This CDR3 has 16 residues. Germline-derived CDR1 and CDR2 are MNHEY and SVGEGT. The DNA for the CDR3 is TGTGCCAGCAGTCCCCCTACTGGGAGGGGTACAGATACGCAGTATTTT. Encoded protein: CASSPPTGRGTDTQYF.

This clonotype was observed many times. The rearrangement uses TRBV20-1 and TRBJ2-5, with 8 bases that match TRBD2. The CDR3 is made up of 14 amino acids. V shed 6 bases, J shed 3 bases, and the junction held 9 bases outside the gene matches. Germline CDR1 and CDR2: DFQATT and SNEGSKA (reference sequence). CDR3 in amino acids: CSASTSGPEETQYF. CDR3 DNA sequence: TGCAGTGCCAGCACTAGCGGACCTGAAGAGACCCAGTACTTC.

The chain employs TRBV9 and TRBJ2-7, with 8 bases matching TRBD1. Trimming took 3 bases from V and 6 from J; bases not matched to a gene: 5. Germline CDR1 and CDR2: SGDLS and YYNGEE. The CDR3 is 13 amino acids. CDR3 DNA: TGTGCCAGCAGCGGGGGACAGGCCTCCGAGCAGTACTTC. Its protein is CASSGGQASEQYF. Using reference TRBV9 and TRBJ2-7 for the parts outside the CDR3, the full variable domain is DSGVTQTPKHLITATGQRVTLRCSPRSGDLSVYWYQQSLDQGLQFLIQYYNGEERAKGNILERFSAQQFPDLHSELNLSSLELGDSALYFCASSGGQASEQYFGPGTRLTVT.

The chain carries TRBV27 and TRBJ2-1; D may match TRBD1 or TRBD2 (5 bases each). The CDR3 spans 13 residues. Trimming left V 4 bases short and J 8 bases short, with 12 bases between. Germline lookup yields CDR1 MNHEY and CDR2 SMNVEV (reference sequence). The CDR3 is CASSYGGRDEQFF. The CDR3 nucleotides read TGTGCCAGCAGTTATGGGGGTAGGGATGAGCAGTTCTTC.

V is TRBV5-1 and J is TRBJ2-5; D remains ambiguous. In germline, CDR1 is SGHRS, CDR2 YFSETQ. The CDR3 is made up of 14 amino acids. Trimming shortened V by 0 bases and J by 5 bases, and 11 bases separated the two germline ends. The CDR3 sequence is CASSLDSQEETQYF. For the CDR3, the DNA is TGCGCCAGCAGCTTGGATAGCCAGGAGGAGACCCAGTACTTC.

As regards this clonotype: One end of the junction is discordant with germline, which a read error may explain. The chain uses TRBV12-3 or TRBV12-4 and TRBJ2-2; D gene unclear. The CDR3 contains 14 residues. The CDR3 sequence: CARRVWGNTGELFF. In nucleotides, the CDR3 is TGTGCCCGCAGAGTGTGGGGTAACACCGGGGAGCTGTTTTTT.

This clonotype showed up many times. The CDR3 protein is CATRSYRNEQFF. The CDR3 DNA is TGTGCCACCAGATCTTATCGCAATGAGCAGTTCTTC. The chain combines TRBV24-1 with TRBJ2-1, with D unresolved. This CDR3 comprises 12 residues. The V end was cut by 7 bases, the J end by 6 bases, with 9 bases between. Looked up from germline, CDR1 is KGHDR and CDR2 is SFDVKD.

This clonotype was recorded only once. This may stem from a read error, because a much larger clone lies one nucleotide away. The CDR3 nucleotides are TGCAGTGCTAGAGCCTCAGCGTACGAGCAGTTCTTC. Encoded protein: CSARASAYEQFF. The V and J genes are TRBV20-1 and TRBJ2-1; D remains unclear. Trimming pared 1 base from V and 10 bases from J, leaving 11 bases between. This CDR3 has 12 amino acids. From germline, CDR1 is DFQATT and CDR2 SNEGSKA (reference sequence).

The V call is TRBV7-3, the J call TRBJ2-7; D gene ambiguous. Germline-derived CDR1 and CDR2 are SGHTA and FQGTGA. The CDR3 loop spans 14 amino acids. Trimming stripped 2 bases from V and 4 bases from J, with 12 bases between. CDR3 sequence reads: CASSLAKPLYEQYF. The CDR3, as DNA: TGTGCCAGCAGCTTAGCGAAGCCTCTTTACGAGCAGTACTTC.

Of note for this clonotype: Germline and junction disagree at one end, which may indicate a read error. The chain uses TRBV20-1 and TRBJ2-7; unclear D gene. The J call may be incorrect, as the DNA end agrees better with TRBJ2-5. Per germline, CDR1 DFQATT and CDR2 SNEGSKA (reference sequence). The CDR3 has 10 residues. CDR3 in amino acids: CRASVETQYF. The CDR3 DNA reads TGCAGGGCTAGTGTGGAGACCCAGTACTTC.

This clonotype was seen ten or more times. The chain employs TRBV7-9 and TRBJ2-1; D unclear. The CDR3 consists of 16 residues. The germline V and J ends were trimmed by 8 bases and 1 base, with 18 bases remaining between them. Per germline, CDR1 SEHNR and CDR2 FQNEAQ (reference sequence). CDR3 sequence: CASVPRRRISYNEQFF. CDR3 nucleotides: TGTGCCAGCGTACCCCGCCGGCGGATTTCCTACAATGAGCAGTTCTTC.

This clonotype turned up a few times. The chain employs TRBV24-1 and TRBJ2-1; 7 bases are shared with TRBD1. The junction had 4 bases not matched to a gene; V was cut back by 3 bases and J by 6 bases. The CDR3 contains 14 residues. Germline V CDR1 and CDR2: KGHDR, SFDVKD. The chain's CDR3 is CATSDLGQFNEQFF. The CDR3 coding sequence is TGTGCCACCAGTGATCTGGGACAGTTCAATGAGCAGTTCTTC.

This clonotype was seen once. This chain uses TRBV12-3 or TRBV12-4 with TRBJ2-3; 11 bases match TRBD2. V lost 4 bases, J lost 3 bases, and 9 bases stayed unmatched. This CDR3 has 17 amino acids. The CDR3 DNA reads TGTGCCAGCAGTTCATCAATAGCGGGGGGGAAGACAGATACGCAGTATTTT. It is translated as CASSSSIAGGKTDTQYF.

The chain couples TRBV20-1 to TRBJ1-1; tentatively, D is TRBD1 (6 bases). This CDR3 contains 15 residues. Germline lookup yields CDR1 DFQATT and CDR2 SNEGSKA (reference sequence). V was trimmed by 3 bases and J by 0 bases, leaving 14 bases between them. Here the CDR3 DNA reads TGCAGTGCTAGTAACCTCAGGGGCGTGAACACTGAAGCTTTCTTT. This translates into CSASNLRGVNTEAFF.

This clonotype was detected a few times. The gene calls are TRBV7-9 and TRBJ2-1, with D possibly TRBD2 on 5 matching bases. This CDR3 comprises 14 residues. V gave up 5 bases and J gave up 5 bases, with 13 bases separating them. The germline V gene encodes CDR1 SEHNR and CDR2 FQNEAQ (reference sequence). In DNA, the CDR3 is TGTGCCAGCAGCCAGGACTCGAGGGACAATGAGCAGTTCTTC. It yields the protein CASSQDSRDNEQFF.

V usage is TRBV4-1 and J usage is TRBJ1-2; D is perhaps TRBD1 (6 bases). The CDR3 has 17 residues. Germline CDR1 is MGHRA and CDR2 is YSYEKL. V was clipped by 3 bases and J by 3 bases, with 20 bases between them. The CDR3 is CASSHIPDRWRDYGYTF. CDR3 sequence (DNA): TGCGCCAGCAGCCATATACCGGACAGATGGAGGGACTATGGCTACACCTTC.

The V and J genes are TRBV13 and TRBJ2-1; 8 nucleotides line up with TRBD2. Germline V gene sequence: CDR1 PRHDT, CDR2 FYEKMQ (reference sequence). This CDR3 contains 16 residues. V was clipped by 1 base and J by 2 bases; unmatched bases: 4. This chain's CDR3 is CASSLVAGGTYNEQFF. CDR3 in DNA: TGTGCCAGCAGCTTAGTGGCGGGAGGAACCTACAATGAGCAGTTCTTC.

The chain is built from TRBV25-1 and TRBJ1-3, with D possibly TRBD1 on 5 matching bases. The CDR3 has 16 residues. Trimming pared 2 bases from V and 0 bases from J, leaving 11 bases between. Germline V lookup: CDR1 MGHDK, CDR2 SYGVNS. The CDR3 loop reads CASSEGTSSSGNTIYF. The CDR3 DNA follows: TGTGCCAGCAGTGAAGGGACCAGCTCCTCTGGAAACACCATATATTTT. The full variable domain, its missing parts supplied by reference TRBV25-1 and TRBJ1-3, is EADIYQTPRYLVIGTGKKITLECSQTMGHDKMYWYQQDPGMELHLIHYSYGVNSTEKGDLSSESTVSRIRTEHFPLTLESARPSHTSQYLCASSEGTSSSGNTIYFGEGSWLTVV.

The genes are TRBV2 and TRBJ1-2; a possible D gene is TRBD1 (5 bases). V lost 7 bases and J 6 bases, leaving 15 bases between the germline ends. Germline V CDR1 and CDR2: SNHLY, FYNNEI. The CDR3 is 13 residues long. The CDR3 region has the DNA TGTGCCAGCACGAGGGACGGGGGGGATGGCTACACCTTC. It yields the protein CASTRDGGDGYTF.

The CDR3 spells CASSVVQGNTEAFF. The CDR3 bases are TGTGCCAGCAGCGTAGTACAGGGGAACACTGAAGCTTTCTTT. The V and J genes are TRBV9 and TRBJ1-1, with D perhaps TRBD1 (6 bases). CDR1 is SGDLS and CDR2 is YYNGEE in the germline V gene. V gave up 0 bases and J gave up 1 base, with 7 bases separating them. The CDR3 is made up of 14 amino acids.

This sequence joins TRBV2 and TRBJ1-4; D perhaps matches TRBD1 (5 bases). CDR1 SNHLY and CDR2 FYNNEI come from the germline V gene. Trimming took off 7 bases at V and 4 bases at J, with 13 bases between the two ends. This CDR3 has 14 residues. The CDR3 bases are TGTGCCAGCAAGCCGGGACGGAGTAATGAAAAACTGTTTTTT. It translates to CASKPGRSNEKLFF.

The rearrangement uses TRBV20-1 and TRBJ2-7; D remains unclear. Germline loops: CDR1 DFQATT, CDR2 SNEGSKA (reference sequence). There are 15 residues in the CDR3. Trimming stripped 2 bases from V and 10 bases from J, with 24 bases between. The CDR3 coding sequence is TGCAGTGCTAGATCCCGGACCCAGATCCAACGGGCCCAGTACTTC. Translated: CSARSRTQIQRAQYF.

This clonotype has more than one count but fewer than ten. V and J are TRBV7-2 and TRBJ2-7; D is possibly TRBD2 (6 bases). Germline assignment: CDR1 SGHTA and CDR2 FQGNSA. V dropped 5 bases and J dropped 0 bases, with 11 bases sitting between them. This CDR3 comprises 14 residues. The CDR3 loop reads CASSQLASSYEQYF. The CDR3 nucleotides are TGTGCCAGCAGCCAACTAGCTTCCTCCTACGAGCAGTACTTC.

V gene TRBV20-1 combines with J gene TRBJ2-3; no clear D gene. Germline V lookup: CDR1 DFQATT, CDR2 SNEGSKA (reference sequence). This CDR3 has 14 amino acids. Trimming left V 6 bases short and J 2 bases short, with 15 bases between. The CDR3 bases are TGCAGTGCCCCGGGCCCGACTTCCACAGATACGCAGTATTTT. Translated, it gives CSAPGPTSTDTQYF.

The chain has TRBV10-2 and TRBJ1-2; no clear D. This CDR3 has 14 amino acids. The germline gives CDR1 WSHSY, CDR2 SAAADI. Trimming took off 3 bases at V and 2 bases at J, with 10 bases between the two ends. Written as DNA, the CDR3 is TGCGCCAGCAGTGACGAACCCCTAAACTATGGCTACACCTTC. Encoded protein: CASSDEPLNYGYTF.

Written as DNA, the CDR3 is TGTGCCACCAGTGAGTCGGGACTAGCGGGTGCAAACCCCCGCAATGAGCAGTTCTTC. Its translation: CATSESGLAGANPRNEQFF. The chain joins TRBV24-1 to TRBJ2-1; 12 bases map to TRBD2. J gave up 6 bases and V 4 bases, and 15 bases lay outside the gene matches. This CDR3 is 19 amino acids long. Germline V gives CDR1 KGHDR, CDR2 SFDVKD.

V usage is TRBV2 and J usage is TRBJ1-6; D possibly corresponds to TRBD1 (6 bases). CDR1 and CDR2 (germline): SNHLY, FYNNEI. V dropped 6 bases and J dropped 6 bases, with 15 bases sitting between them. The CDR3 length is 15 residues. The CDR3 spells CASRPDRGVNSPLHF. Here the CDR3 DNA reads TGTGCCAGCAGACCCGATAGGGGGGTTAATTCACCCCTCCACTTT.

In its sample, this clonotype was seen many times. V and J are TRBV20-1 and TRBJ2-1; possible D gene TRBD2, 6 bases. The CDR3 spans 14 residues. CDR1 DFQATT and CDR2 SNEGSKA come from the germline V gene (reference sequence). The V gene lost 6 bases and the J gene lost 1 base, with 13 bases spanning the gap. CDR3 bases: TGCAGTGCCGCCGGGAGAAGTTCCTACAATGAGCAGTTCTTC. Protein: CSAAGRSSYNEQFF.

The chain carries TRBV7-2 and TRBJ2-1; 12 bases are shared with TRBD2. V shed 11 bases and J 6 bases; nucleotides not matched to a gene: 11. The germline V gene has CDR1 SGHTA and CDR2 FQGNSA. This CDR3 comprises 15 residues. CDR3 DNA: TGTGCCGGCGGATCTAGCGGGAGGGCGATCAATGAGCAGTTCTTC. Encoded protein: CAGGSSGRAINEQFF.

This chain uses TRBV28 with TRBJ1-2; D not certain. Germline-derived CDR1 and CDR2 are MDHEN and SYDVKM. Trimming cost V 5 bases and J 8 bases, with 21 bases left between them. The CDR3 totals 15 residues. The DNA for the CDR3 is TGTGCCAGCAGTCCCTCGGATGGGATCCTTGGAGGCTACACCTTC. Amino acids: CASSPSDGILGGYTF.